Reported below is one T cell receptor beta chain. The CDR3 runs to 17 residues. The germline gives CDR1 MNHEY, CDR2 SMNVEV (reference sequence). Trimming left V 2 bases short and J 4 bases short, with 18 bases between. The entry originates in a study of blood T cell repertoires in COVID-19. Across the study: The United States, Italy and Spain supplied acute and convalescent COVID-19 samples. Sources were T cells, B-cell-depleted T cells, or PBMCs; the material itself was cDNA or gDNA.

Authors' data handling: Quantification of nucleated cells was approximated via reference gene primer amplification. Here immunoSEQ multiplex PCR was the method, and the copy in TCRdb shows in-frame clones only, minus some. V, J and clone size are taken as reported in that table, and D and trimming were inferred from the DNA itself. This sample has 120,000 or so clones, with roughly 88% found just once. The chain recombines TRBV27 with TRBJ2-1, with a possible D match to TRBD2 (5 bases). The source material was peripheral blood. The TCR comes from a man between 45 and 60 years old with acute or convalescent COVID-19. DNA for the CDR3: TGTGCCAGCAGTTTAGCTCCCCCCAGCGGTCATTACAATGAGCAGTTCTTC. It encodes CASSLAPPSGHYNEQFF.